This T cell receptor beta chain was found in a study of Graves' ophthalmopathy and Graves' hyperthyroidism. The study amplified TCR beta CDR3 regions using RNA transcripts. RT-PCR in the first round used HTBI primers; a second-round multiplex PCR followed. TCRdb fed the multiplex PCR reads into MiXCR, producing one record per CDR3 protein. The data show 500,000 to 700,000 distinct CDR3 sequences, about a fifth seen once. This clonotype was detected many times. Sequencing was performed on peripheral blood. The origin of this receptor is a woman aged 18-29 years with stable Graves' hyperthyroidism. Some clones in this sample may be carry-over from other donors' samples.

The CDR3 loop is CASTRDGGFYGYTF. The CDR3 DNA reads as TGTGCCAGCACTAGGGACGGCGGCTTCTATGGCTACACCTTC. V usage is TRBV6-1 and J usage is TRBJ1-2; possible D gene TRBD1, 5 bases. Germline CDR1 and CDR2: MNHNS and SASEGT. The ends were cut back, 7 bases at V and 4 bases at J, with 16 bases in the middle. The length of the CDR3 is 14 residues.